This record covers a single T cell receptor (beta chain). Antigen specificity is unknown. The sample belongs to a study of T cell responses to AZD1222 COVID-19 vaccine. Background on the study: Pooling was applied to second doses at about 4 or about 12 weeks. Broader study findings: Only six individuals given AZD1222 were seropositive at baseline.

Clones were read by immunoSEQ multiplex PCR, and TCRdb kept only the in-frame ones, dropping some. The sample lists roughly 170,000 clones, just over 85% occurring once. Sequencing used peripheral blood, obtained on day 0 of AZD1222 vaccination. This TCR was recovered from an adult in good health.

The CDR3 bases are TGTGCCAGCAGCCCCCAAAGCGACAGTATGAACACTGAAGCTTTCTTT. Translation: CASSPQSDSMNTEAFF. V gene TRBV6-2 or TRBV6-3 combines with J gene TRBJ1-1, with D tentatively TRBD1 (5 bases). Trimming shortened V by 6 bases and J by 0 bases, and 17 bases separated the two germline ends. In germline, CDR1 is MNHEY, CDR2 SVGEGT. The CDR3 contains 16 residues.